The 29 T cell receptor beta chains given below trace back to one sample, sequenced in a study of early T cells in non-severe SARS-CoV-2 infection. TCRdb reprocessed the 5' RACE reads via MiXCR and lists one record per CDR3 protein. The sample shows 60,000 to 70,000 distinct CDR3 sequences, approximately 9.2% of them seen only once. The sequenced material came from whole blood. The receptors shown here come from an adult who was a healthcare worker with PCR-confirmed SARS-CoV-2 infection or an uninfected control (not recorded which).

The chain uses TRBV29-1 and TRBJ2-1, with a possible D match to TRBD2 (7 bases). The length of the CDR3 is 17 residues. Per germline, CDR1 SQVTM and CDR2 ANQGSEA. Trimming removed 8 bases from V and 3 bases from J, with 26 bases in between. CDR3 sequence: CSSGGRTGRRFYNEQFF. In nucleotides, the CDR3 is TGCAGCTCCGGGGGGCGGACCGGACGGCGATTCTACAATGAGCAGTTCTTC.

This chain links TRBV7-3 with TRBJ2-1; 9 positions match TRBD2. Germline trimming cut 7 bases from V and 4 bases from J; bases unmatched to any gene: 8. The length of the CDR3 is 15 residues. The germline gives CDR1 SGHTA, CDR2 FQGTGA. The CDR3 is CASKGRLAAYNEQFF. DNA of the CDR3: TGTGCCAGCAAGGGACGACTAGCGGCTTACAATGAGCAGTTCTTC. Supplemented by reference TRBV7-3 and TRBJ2-1, the full variable domain reads GAGVSQTPSNKVTEKGKYVELRCDPISGHTALYWYRQSLGQGPEFLIYFQGTGAADDSGLPNDRFFAVRPEGSVSTLKIQRTERGDSAVYLCASKGRLAAYNEQFFGPGTRLTVL.

This clonotype came up a few times. V gene TRBV4-3 combines with J gene TRBJ2-1; weak D call: TRBD2 (6 bases). The germline CDR1 and CDR2 sequences are LGHNA and YSLEER. CDR3 size: 13 residues. Trimming stripped 0 bases from V and 13 bases from J, with 13 bases between. CDR3: CASSQDLTSRQFF. As DNA, the CDR3 is TGCGCCAGCAGCCAAGATCTGACTAGTCGCCAGTTCTTC.

Many counts were recorded for this clonotype. The chain is built from TRBV7-3 and TRBJ2-5, with TRBD1 matching 8 bases. V lost 4 bases, J lost 1 base, and 5 bases stayed unmatched. The CDR3 extends over 15 amino acids. Per germline, CDR1 SGHTA and CDR2 FQGTGA. The CDR3 sequence is CASSSDGQGQETQYF. The DNA for the CDR3 is TGTGCCAGCAGCTCTGACGGACAGGGCCAAGAGACCCAGTACTTC.

Comment on this clonotype: Compared with germline, one end of the junction differs, possibly owing to a read error. Written as DNA, the CDR3 is TGTGGCAGCAGGTCCGGACAGGGAGGTCAGCCCCAGCATTTT. Residues: CGSRSGQGGQPQHF. This rearrangement joins TRBV12-3 or TRBV12-4 to TRBJ1-5; 8 nucleotides match TRBD1. This CDR3 comprises 14 residues.

The CDR3 spells CASRQGSNTEAFF. CDR3 nucleotides: TGCGCCAGCAGACAGGGATCGAACACTGAAGCTTTCTTT. This sequence joins TRBV5-1 and TRBJ1-1; the D gene is possibly TRBD1 (6 bases). CDR1 is SGHRS, CDR2 YFSETQ, per germline. The CDR3 totals 13 residues. V lost 5 bases, J lost 1 base, and 9 bases lay in between.

The J gene is TRBJ2-1, the V gene TRBV7-3, with unresolved D. This CDR3 spans 14 amino acids. The V and J ends lost 1 base and 2 bases respectively, with 6 bases between them. Germline loops: CDR1 SGHTA, CDR2 FQGTGA. This CDR3 is CASSLMAPYNEQFF. The CDR3 nucleotides are TGTGCCAGCAGCTTAATGGCCCCCTACAATGAGCAGTTCTTC.

The chain recombines TRBV5-1 with TRBJ2-7; 11 nucleotides agree with TRBD2. This CDR3 is built from 14 residues. CDR1 is SGHRS, CDR2 YFSETQ, per germline. V lost 4 bases, J lost 4 bases, and 4 bases stayed unmatched. The CDR3 protein is CASSETSGIYEQYF. The CDR3 DNA reads TGCGCCAGCAGCGAGACTAGCGGGATATACGAGCAGTACTTC.

This CDR3 reads CASSHVGSNQPQHF. The CDR3, as DNA: TGCGCCAGCAGCCATGTGGGGAGCAATCAGCCCCAGCATTTT. The genes are TRBV4-1 and TRBJ1-5; no firm D call. CDR1 and CDR2 (germline): MGHRA, YSYEKL. Between the trimmed V and J ends, which lost 3 bases and 1 base, there was a span of 7 bases. The CDR3 is 14 residues long.

This clonotype was seen a handful of times. The chain combines TRBV3-1 with TRBJ2-7; the match to TRBD2 covers 8 bases. Germline loops: CDR1 LGHDT, CDR2 YNNKEL (reference sequence). The V segment lost 4 bases and the J segment 2 bases; nucleotides outside the gene matches: 10. This CDR3 region has 16 residues. The CDR3 DNA reads as TGTGCCAGCAGCCGGGAGGGACTAGTAGACACCTACGAGCAGTACTTC. Its protein product is CASSREGLVDTYEQYF.

This clonotype was picked up a small number of times. The rearrangement links TRBV28 to TRBJ2-5; D is ambiguous. Germline V CDR1 and CDR2: MDHEN, SYDVKM. V lost 6 bases and J lost 3, with 14 bases in between. This CDR3 spans 14 amino acids. In DNA form, the CDR3 reads TGTGCCAGCAGCAAACCCGGACGGGAAGAGACCCAGTACTTC. Encoded protein: CASSKPGREETQYF.

The chain is built from TRBV29-1 and TRBJ2-5, with D perhaps being TRBD1 or TRBD2 (5 bases each). The CDR3 has 12 amino acids. V lost 1 base and J lost 4, with 7 bases in between. Germline V gene data show CDR1 as SQVTM and CDR2 as ANQGSEA. The CDR3 region has the DNA TGCAGCGTTGAAGTGGGGGTAGAGACCCAGTACTTC. Its translation is CSVEVGVETQYF.

In DNA form, the CDR3 reads TGCAGTGCTAGAGTCTTATACGAGCAGTACTTC. Translation: CSARVLYEQYF. J is TRBJ2-7 and V is TRBV20-1, with D unresolved. The V end lost 1 base, the J end lost 4 bases, and 5 bases lay between the germline ends. CDR1 and CDR2 from the germline V gene are DFQATT and SNEGSKA (reference sequence). This CDR3 has 11 residues.

This clonotype was seen many times. V gene TRBV7-9 combines with J gene TRBJ2-1; TRBD2 agrees at 7 bases. The V gene end was trimmed by 1 base and the J gene end by 10 bases; junction bases not matched to a gene: 7. There are 14 residues in the CDR3. The germline gives CDR1 SEHNR, CDR2 FQNEAQ (reference sequence). CDR3 sequence: CASSLGKRDGEQFF. CDR3 nucleotide sequence: TGTGCCAGCAGCTTAGGAAAGCGGGACGGGGAGCAGTTCTTC.

This clonotype was detected many times. The chain combines TRBV12-3 or TRBV12-4 with TRBJ2-3; D not certain. Trimming stripped 1 base from V and 1 base from J, with 6 bases between. The length of the CDR3 is 14 residues. CDR3 amino acids: CASSLGQGTDTQYF. The CDR3, as DNA: TGTGCCAGCAGTTTAGGGCAGGGCACAGATACGCAGTATTTT.

This clonotype turned up a few times. The rearrangement links TRBV4-2 to TRBJ2-3; TRBD2 aligns across 11 bases. In germline, CDR1 is LGHNA, CDR2 YNFKEQ. J lost 3 bases, V lost 3 bases, and 11 bases had no gene match. The CDR3 loop spans 18 amino acids. CDR3 in DNA: TGTGCCAGCAGCCAGGGCGCCTCGGGACTAGCGGTAACAGATACGCAGTATTTT. It yields the protein CASSQGASGLAVTDTQYF.

This clonotype was seen a handful of times. The CDR3 nucleotides are TGCGCCAGCAGCCAAGACGCATCCGGGGTCTATAATTCACCCCTCCACTTT. It is translated as CASSQDASGVYNSPLHF. This chain uses TRBV4-1 with TRBJ1-6, with no clear D. V lost 0 bases, J lost 3 bases, and 12 bases lay in between. The CDR3 has 17 residues. The germline V gene encodes CDR1 MGHRA and CDR2 YSYEKL.

This clonotype was seen a handful of times. This rearrangement joins TRBV6-2 or TRBV6-3 to TRBJ1-5; 9 positions agree with TRBD1. V shed 6 bases, J shed 6 bases, and the junction held 12 bases outside the gene matches. CDR3 length: 16 residues. The germline gives CDR1 MNHEY, CDR2 SVGEGT. The CDR3 nucleotides are TGTGCCAGCAGGAACTCCAACAGGGGGCGCGTTCAGCCCCAGCATTTT. Translated: CASRNSNRGRVQPQHF.

The chain is built from TRBV11-1 and TRBJ2-7; 12 bases are a match to TRBD2. This CDR3 region has 19 residues. Germline trimming cut 1 base from V and 4 bases from J; bases unmatched to any gene: 14. CDR1 and CDR2 from the germline V gene are SGHAT and FQDESV (reference sequence). CDR3 sequence: CASSLEGGGLAGSRYEQYF. CDR3 bases: TGTGCCAGCAGCTTAGAGGGAGGAGGACTAGCGGGATCCCGGTACGAGCAGTACTTC.

This clonotype was observed many times. The rearrangement joins TRBV11-2 to TRBJ2-1; D is undetermined. This CDR3 comprises 15 residues. CDR1 and CDR2 from the germline V gene are SGHAT and FQNNGV. Trimming removed 4 bases from V and 1 base from J, with 11 bases in between. The CDR3 here is CASSYRVTSYNEQFF. The CDR3 region has the DNA TGTGCCAGCAGCTACCGAGTTACTTCCTACAATGAGCAGTTCTTC.

Many counts were recorded for this clonotype. This chain uses TRBV6-5 with TRBJ1-1, with 12 bases identical to TRBD1. The J segment lost 7 bases and the V segment lost 0 bases, leaving 3 bases of the junction unmatched. The CDR3 sequence is 15 residues long. Germline lookup yields CDR1 MNHEY and CDR2 SVGAGI. This CDR3 reads CASSYSGTGGLEAFF. The CDR3 DNA is TGTGCCAGCAGTTACTCGGGGACAGGGGGCCTTGAAGCTTTCTTT.

This clonotype was counted a few times. The rearrangement links TRBV4-2 to TRBJ2-3, with D possibly called TRBD1 or TRBD2 (5 bases each). The CDR3 runs 15 residues. Trimming shortened V by 5 bases and J by 4 bases, and 16 bases separated the two germline ends. Germline lookup yields CDR1 LGHNA and CDR2 YNFKEQ. The CDR3 DNA is TGTGCCAGCAGCGATAGTCGTGGGGGTCCAGATACGCAGTATTTT. Translation gives CASSDSRGGPDTQYF.

Remarks on this clonotype: It may be a read error: a sequence one base away is much more abundant. The rearrangement joins TRBV11-2 to TRBJ2-1; 10 bases align to TRBD2. The CDR3 loop spans 17 amino acids. Germline CDR1 is SGHAT and CDR2 is FQNNGV. This CDR3 is CVSDCRQSSGSAGEQFF. The CDR3 DNA reads as TGTGTCAGTGATTGCCGGCAATCTAGCGGGAGCGCTGGTGAGCAGTTCTTC.

This clonotype was found many times. The chain is built from TRBV9 and TRBJ2-1; 8 bases fit TRBD2. This CDR3 is 15 amino acids long. J gave up 3 bases and V 4 bases, and 6 bases lay outside the gene matches. CDR1 and CDR2 (germline): SGDLS, YYNGEE. CDR3 DNA sequence: TGTGCCAGCAGCTCCGGGGGGGAGGGCTACAATGAGCAGTTCTTC. Translating it yields CASSSGGEGYNEQFF.

The V and J genes are TRBV11-2 and TRBJ2-2; D is possibly TRBD1 (5 bases). The CDR3 length is 14 residues. V lost 6 bases, J lost 0 bases, and 8 bases lay in between. Germline V gene data show CDR1 as SGHAT and CDR2 as FQNNGV. The CDR3 DNA reads as TGTGCCAGCAGGACAGTTGCGAACACCGGGGAGCTGTTTTTT. Protein sequence: CASRTVANTGELFF. Supplemented by reference TRBV11-2 and TRBJ2-2, the full variable domain reads EAGVAQSPRYKIIEKRQSVAFWCNPISGHATLYWYQQILGQGPKLLIQFQNNGVVDDSQLPKDRFSAERLKGVDSTLKIQPAKLEDSAVYLCASRTVANTGELFFGEGSRLTVL.

This clonotype was picked up many times. The chain links TRBV29-1 to TRBJ2-3, with 9 nucleotides matching TRBD2. Per the germline V gene, CDR1 is SQVTM and CDR2 is ANQGSEA. The CDR3 runs 14 residues. V shed 4 bases and J 2 bases; nucleotides not matched to a gene: 4. The CDR3 DNA sequence: TGCAGCGTTGCGACTAGCGGTAACACAGATACGCAGTATTTT. Translation gives CSVATSGNTDTQYF.

This clonotype was counted ten times or more. The chain has TRBV7-9 and TRBJ2-3; D is undetermined. V lost 0 bases to trimming and J lost 4 bases, with 2 bases between them. Germline lookup yields CDR1 SEHNR and CDR2 FQNEAQ (reference sequence). The CDR3 contains 12 residues. CDR3 nucleotides: TGTGCCAGCAGCTTAGCGCCAGATACGCAGTATTTT. Its translation: CASSLAPDTQYF.

Ten or more counts support this clonotype. This rearrangement joins TRBV7-9 to TRBJ2-1, with D tentatively TRBD2 (6 bases). V was shortened by 5 bases and J by 8 bases, with 16 bases between the two germline ends. The CDR3 contains 14 residues. Per germline, CDR1 SEHNR and CDR2 FQNEAQ (reference sequence). CDR3 region: CASSTRLEGDEQFF. As DNA, the CDR3 is TGTGCCAGCAGCACCCGACTAGAAGGAGATGAGCAGTTCTTC.

This clonotype was seen many times. The rearrangement joins TRBV30 to TRBJ1-1; D remains unclear. This CDR3 comprises 13 residues. V lost 3 bases and J 5 bases, leaving 13 bases between the germline ends. The germline CDR1 and CDR2 sequences are GTSNPN and SVGIG (reference sequence). As DNA, the CDR3 is TGTGCCTGGAGGATCCGAGGCCAAACTGAAGCTTTCTTT. Protein sequence: CAWRIRGQTEAFF. The variable domain in full, with the rest retrieved from reference TRBV30 and TRBJ1-1, is SQTIHQWPATLVQPVGSPLSLECTVEGTSNPNLYWYRQAAGRGLQLLFYSVGIGQISSEVPQNLSASRPQDRQFILSSKKLLLSDSGFYLCAWRIRGQTEAFFGQGTRLTVV.